This T cell receptor (beta chain) was identified in a study of T cell repertoires in cytomegalovirus infection. MiXCR, applied by TCRdb to the reads, yields one record per CDR3 protein. The table has 150,000 or so distinct CDR3 sequences, 5% to 6.5% seen once; the top ten hold roughly 17%. Germline V lookup: CDR1 DFQATT, CDR2 SNEGSKA (reference sequence). The CDR3 length is 15 residues. Trimming removed 0 bases at V and 3 bases at J, with 12 bases between. The rearrangement uses TRBV20-1 and TRBJ1-5, with a tentative D call TRBD1 (6 bases). Sequencing was done on a sample of PBMCs. This clonotype was obtained from a human donor in good health (CMV status not recorded). Some clones in this sample may be carry-over from other donors' samples. CDR3 coding DNA: TGCAGTGCTAGAGATGTAGGGGGGGTCAATCAGCCCCAGCATTTT. This encodes CSARDVGGVNQPQHF.